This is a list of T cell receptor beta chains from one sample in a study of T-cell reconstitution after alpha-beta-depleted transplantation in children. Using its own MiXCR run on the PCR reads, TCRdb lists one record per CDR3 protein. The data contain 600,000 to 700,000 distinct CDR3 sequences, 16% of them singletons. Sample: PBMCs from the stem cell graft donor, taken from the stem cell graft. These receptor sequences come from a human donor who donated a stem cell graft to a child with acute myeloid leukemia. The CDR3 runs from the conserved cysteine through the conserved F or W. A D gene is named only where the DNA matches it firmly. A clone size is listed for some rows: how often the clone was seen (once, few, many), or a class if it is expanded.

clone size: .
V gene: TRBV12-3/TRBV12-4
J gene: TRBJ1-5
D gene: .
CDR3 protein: CASSLANARVNQPQHF
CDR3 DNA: TGTGCCAGCAGTTTAGCTAACGCCCGGGTCAATCAGCCCCAGCATTTT

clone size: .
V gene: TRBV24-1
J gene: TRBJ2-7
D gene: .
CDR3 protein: CATSRGASGEQYF
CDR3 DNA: TGTGCCACCAGTCGCGGGGCGTCTGGCGAGCAGTACTTC

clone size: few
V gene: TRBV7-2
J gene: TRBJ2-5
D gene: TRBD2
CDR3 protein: CASSSGLAFETQYF
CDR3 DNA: TGTGCCAGCAGCTCAGGACTAGCGTTCGAGACCCAGTACTTC

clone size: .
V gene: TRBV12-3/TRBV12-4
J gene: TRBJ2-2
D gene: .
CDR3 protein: CASGGANTGELFF
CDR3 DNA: TGTGCCAGTGGGGGGGCAAACACCGGGGAGCTGTTTTTT

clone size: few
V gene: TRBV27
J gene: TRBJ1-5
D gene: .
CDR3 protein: CASSRQADQPQHF
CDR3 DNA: TGTGCCAGCAGTAGACAGGCCGATCAGCCCCAGCATTTT

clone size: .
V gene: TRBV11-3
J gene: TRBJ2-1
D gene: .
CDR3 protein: CASSLSRVASSSYNEQFF
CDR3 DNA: TGTGCCAGCAGCTTAAGTCGGGTCGCGTCGAGCTCCTACAATGAGCAGTTCTTC

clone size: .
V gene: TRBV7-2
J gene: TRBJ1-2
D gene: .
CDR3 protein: CASSLVWTPESYTF
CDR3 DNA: TGTGCCAGCAGCTTAGTCTGGACCCCGGAGAGCTACACCTTC

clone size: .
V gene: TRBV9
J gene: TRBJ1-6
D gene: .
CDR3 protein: CASSVEGHNNSPLHF
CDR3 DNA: TGTGCCAGCAGCGTAGAGGGACATAATAATTCACCCCTCCACTTT

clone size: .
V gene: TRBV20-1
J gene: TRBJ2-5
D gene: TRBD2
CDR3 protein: CSARAGLAGAAKETQYF
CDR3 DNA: TGCAGTGCTAGAGCTGGGCTAGCGGGGGCCGCCAAAGAGACCCAGTACTTC

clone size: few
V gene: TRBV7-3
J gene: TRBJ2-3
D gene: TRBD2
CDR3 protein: CASSLLAGKLDTQYF
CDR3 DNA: TGTGCCAGCAGCCTACTAGCGGGGAAGTTAGATACGCAGTATTTT

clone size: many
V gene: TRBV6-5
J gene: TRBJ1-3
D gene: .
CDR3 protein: CASSYRRGLGNTIYF
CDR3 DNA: TGTGCCAGCAGTTATCGGCGGGGTTTAGGAAACACCATATATTTT

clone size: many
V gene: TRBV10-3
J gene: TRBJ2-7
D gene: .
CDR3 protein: CAISELQWGNYEQYF
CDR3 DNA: TGTGCCATCAGTGAACTACAGTGGGGGAACTACGAGCAGTACTTC

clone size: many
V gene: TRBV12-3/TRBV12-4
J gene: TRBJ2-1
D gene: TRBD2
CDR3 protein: CASSAGLAGAYNEQFF
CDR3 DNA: TGTGCCAGCAGTGCGGGACTAGCGGGGGCCTACAATGAGCAGTTCTTC

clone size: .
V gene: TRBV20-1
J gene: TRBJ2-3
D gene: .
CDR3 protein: CSASPTRRGPADTQYF
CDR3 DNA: TGCAGTGCTAGCCCCACGAGGCGGGGCCCGGCAGATACGCAGTATTTT

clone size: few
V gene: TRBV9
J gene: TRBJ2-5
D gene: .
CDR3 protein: CASSRELAGVRQTQYF
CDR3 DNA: TGTGCCAGCAGCCGTGAACTAGCAGGGGTTCGACAGACCCAGTACTTC

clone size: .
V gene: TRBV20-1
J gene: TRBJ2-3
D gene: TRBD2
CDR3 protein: CSARKTGLAGEYF
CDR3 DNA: TGCAGTGCTAGAAAAACTGGACTAGCGGGGGAGTATTTT

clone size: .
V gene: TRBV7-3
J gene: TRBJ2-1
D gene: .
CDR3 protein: CASSLSRAPNEQFF
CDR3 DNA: TGTGCCAGCAGCTTAAGCAGGGCCCCCAATGAGCAGTTCTTC

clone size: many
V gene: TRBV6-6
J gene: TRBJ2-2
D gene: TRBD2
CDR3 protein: CASSGRGSGELFF
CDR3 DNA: TGTGCCAGCAGTGGGCGGGGGTCCGGGGAGCTGTTTTTT

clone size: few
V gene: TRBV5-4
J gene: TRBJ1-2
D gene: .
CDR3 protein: CASTLLEHGYTF
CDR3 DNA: TGTGCCAGCACCTTGCTGGAGCATGGCTACACCTTC

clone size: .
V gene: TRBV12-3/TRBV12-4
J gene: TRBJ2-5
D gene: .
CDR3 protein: CASGSTEETQYF
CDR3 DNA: TGTGCCAGCGGTAGTACAGAAGAGACCCAGTACTTC

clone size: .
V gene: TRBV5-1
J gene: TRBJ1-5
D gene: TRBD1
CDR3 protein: CASTLTGDTNQPQHF
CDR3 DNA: TGCGCCAGCACATTAACAGGGGACACCAATCAGCCCCAGCATTTT

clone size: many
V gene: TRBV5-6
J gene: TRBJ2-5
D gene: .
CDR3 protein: CASSLSGAGPETQYF
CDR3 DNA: TGTGCCAGCAGCCTTAGTGGAGCGGGCCCCGAGACCCAGTACTTC

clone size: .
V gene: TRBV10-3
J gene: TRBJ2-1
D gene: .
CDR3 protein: CATMGDATYNEQFF
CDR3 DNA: TGTGCCACCATGGGGGACGCTACCTACAATGAGCAGTTCTTC

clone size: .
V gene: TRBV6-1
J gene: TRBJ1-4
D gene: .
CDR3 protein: CAGRRGTSDEKLFF
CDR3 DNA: TGTGCCGGCAGACGCGGGACTTCGGATGAAAAACTGTTTTTT

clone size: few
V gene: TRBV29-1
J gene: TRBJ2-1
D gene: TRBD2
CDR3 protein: CSVTRPLAGGEQFF
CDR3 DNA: TGCAGCGTCACTCGTCCCTTAGCGGGGGGTGAGCAGTTCTTC

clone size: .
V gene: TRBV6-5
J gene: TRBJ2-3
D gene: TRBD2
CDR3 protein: CASSYGSGGPYTQYF
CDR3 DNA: TGTGCCAGCAGTTACGGTAGCGGGGGACCGTATACGCAGTATTTT

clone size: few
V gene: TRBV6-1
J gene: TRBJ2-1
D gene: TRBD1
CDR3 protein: CASSPRDRETNEQFF
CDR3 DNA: TGTGCCAGCAGTCCCCGGGACAGGGAAACCAATGAGCAGTTCTTC

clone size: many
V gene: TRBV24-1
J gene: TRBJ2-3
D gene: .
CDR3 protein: CATGPTGTQYF
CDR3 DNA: TGTGCCACCGGCCCAACCGGTACGCAGTATTTT

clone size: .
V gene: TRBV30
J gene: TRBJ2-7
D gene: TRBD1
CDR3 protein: CAWSDRAGEQYF
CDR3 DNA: TGTGCCTGGAGCGACAGGGCGGGCGAGCAGTACTTC

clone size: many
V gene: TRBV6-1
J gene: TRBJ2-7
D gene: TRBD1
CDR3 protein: CASSDGTGGYEQYF
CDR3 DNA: TGTGCCAGCAGTGACGGGACAGGGGGCTACGAGCAGTACTTC

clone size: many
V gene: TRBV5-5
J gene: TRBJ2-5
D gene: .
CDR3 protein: CASSQGLPSETQYF
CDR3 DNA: TGTGCCAGCAGCCAGGGGCTGCCTTCTGAGACCCAGTACTTC

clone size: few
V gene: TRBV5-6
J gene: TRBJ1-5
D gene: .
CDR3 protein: CASSFGQQLNQPQHF
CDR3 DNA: TGTGCCAGCAGCTTTGGACAGCAACTCAATCAGCCCCAGCATTTT

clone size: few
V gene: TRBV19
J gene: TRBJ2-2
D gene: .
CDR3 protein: CASSPNWEGGDTGELFF
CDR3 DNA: TGTGCCAGTAGTCCGAACTGGGAAGGGGGGGACACCGGGGAGCTGTTTTTT

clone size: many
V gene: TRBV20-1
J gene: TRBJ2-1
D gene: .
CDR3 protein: CSRTKDGVRDEQFF
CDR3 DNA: TGCAGCCGGACAAAAGATGGGGTTCGGGATGAGCAGTTCTTC

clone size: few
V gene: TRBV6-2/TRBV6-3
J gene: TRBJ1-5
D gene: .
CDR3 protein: CASSYQGPQHF
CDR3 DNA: TGTGCCAGCAGTTACCAGGGGCCCCAGCATTTT

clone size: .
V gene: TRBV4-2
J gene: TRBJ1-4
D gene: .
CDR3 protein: CASSPRRSEKLFF
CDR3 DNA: TGTGCCAGCAGCCCCCGACGATCTGAAAAACTGTTTTTT

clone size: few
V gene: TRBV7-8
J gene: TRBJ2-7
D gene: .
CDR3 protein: CASSLEVGPYEQYF
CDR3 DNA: TGTGCCAGCAGCTTGGAGGTTGGCCCCTACGAGCAGTACTTC

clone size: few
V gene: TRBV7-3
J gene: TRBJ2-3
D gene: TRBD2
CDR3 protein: CASSLIAGGARGTQYF
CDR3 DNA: TGTGCCAGCAGCCTAATAGCGGGCGGGGCTAGGGGTACGCAGTATTTT

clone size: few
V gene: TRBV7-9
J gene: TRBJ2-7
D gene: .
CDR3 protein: CASSRPGPYEQYF
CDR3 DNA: TGTGCCAGCAGCCGTCCTGGCCCCTACGAGCAGTACTTC

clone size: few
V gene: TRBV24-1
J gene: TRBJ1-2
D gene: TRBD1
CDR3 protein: CATSPRDRGRVGYTF
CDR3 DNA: TGTGCCACCAGTCCTCGGGACAGGGGGCGCGTTGGCTACACCTTC

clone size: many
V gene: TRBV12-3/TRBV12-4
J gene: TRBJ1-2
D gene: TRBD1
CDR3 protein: CASSKALGQGAYGYTF
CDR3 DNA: TGTGCCAGCAGCAAAGCCCTCGGACAGGGTGCCTATGGCTACACCTTC

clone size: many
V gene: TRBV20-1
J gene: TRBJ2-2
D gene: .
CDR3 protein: CSASGTLVGELFF
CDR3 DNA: TGCAGTGCTAGTGGGACGTTAGTCGGGGAGCTGTTTTTT

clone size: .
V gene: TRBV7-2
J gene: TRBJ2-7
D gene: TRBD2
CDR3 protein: CASSFLAGVHEQYF
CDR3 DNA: TGTGCCAGCAGCTTCCTAGCGGGGGTCCACGAGCAGTACTTC

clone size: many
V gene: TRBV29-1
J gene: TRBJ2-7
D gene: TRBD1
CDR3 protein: CSVGVPDRAYEQYF
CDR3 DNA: TGCAGCGTTGGGGTTCCGGACAGGGCCTACGAGCAGTACTTC

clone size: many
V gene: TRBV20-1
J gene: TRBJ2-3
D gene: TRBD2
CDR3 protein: CSVSESRGGPHTQYF
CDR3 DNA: TGCAGTGTCTCGGAAAGCCGGGGGGGGCCCCATACGCAGTATTTT

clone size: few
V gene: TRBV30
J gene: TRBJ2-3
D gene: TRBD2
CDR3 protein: CAWSTSGGEDTQYF
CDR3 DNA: TGTGCCTGGAGTACTAGCGGGGGAGAAGATACGCAGTATTTT

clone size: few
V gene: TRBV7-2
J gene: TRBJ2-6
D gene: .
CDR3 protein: CASSLGRQSGANVLTF
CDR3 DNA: TGTGCCAGCAGCTTAGGCCGGCAGTCTGGGGCCAACGTCCTGACTTTC

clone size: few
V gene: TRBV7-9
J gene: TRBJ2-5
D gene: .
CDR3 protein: CASTLGGEETQYF
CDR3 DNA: TGTGCCAGCACCCTAGGGGGGGAAGAGACCCAGTACTTC

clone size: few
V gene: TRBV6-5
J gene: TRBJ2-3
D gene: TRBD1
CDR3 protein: CASSYSPGQTTDTQYF
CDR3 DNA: TGTGCCAGCAGTTATTCTCCGGGACAGACCACAGATACGCAGTATTTT

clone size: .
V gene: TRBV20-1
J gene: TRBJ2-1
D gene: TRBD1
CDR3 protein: CSARDLNRGNEQFF
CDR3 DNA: TGCAGTGCTAGAGATTTGAACAGGGGGAATGAGCAGTTCTTC

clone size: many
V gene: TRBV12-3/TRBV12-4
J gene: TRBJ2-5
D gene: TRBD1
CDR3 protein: CASSLFGSGQSQETQYF
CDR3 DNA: TGTGCCAGCAGTTTGTTCGGCTCGGGACAGTCTCAAGAGACCCAGTACTTC

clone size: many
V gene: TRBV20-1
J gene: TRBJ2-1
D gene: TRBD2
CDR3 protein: CSARMVTLAVTYNEQFF
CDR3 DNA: TGCAGTGCTAGAATGGTCACCCTAGCGGTGACCTACAATGAGCAGTTCTTC

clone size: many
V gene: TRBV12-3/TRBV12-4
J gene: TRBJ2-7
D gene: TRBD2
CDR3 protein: CASSPGGSYEQYF
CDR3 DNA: TGTGCCAGCAGCCCGGGGGGTAGCTACGAGCAGTACTTC